The present entry profiles one TCR beta chain with its context. Antigen: not known. This CDR3 comprises 14 residues. The germline gives CDR1 SQVTM, CDR2 ANQGSEA. V was pared by 6 bases and J by 2 bases, with 17 bases between. The source of the sample is a study of cytomegalovirus exposure and HLA in healthy donors. General study findings and limits: Analyzed later, association rates of TCRs varied across HLA loci, with DRB1 most and HLA-C fewest. A link between a missense DCLRE1C variant and TCR beta V- and J-gene trimming emerged from a later analysis.

Vbeta (60) and Jbeta (13) primers were used in the PCR. Some clones are missing from TCRdb's copy, which holds only in-frame ones; the method was immunoSEQ multiplex PCR. Of around 180,000 clones in the sample, over 60% were seen once. Sequences were obtained from PBMCs. The gene calls are TRBV29-1 and TRBJ2-7; TRBD2 might be the D (6 bases). The clonotype originates from a man between 40 and 49 years old in good health and CMV-seronegative. The CDR3 coding sequence is TGCAGCGTGGCCGCGGGACTGGTTCCCTACGAGCAGTACTTC. Translation gives CSVAAGLVPYEQYF.